Described below is a single T cell receptor beta chain sequence and its context. Antigen unknown. PCR involved 60 Vbeta and 13 Jbeta primers. Sequencing was performed with immunoSEQ multiplex PCR; in TCRdb, only in-frame clones are kept and a portion is missing. This table has about 150,000 clones, 78% appearing once. Trimming removed 5 bases from V and 2 bases from J, with 10 bases in between. Germline CDR1 and CDR2: SGDLS and YYNGEE. CDR3 length: 13 residues. The sample is drawn from a study of cytomegalovirus exposure and HLA in healthy donors. Overall study findings and caveats: A classifier reportedly called cytomegalovirus status with high sensitivity and specificity. Cytomegalovirus-associated TCR beta chains were listed, numbering 150 to 200.

The sequence was obtained from a woman aged 45-59 years in good health and CMV-seropositive. Source material: PBMCs. J is TRBJ1-1 and V is TRBV9; a weak D match, TRBD1 (5 bases). The CDR3: CASSPQGNTEAFF. In nucleotides, the CDR3 is TGTGCCAGCAGTCCCCAGGGAAACACTGAAGCTTTCTTT.